One and the same sample provided the 13 T cell receptor beta chains below, sequenced in a study of T cell repertoires in cytomegalovirus infection. Antigen specificity for these receptors is unknown. Via MiXCR, TCRdb re-called the reads, giving one row per CDR3 protein. The data show 310,000 or so distinct CDR3 sequences, 20% to 30% seen once. The sequencing here drew on cultured PBMCs, taken from culture after CMV antigen stimulation. The receptors were gathered from a human donor in good health (CMV status not recorded). Some clones in this sample may be carry-over from other donors' samples.

This chain uses TRBV15 with TRBJ2-1; 9 bases line up with TRBD1. The CDR3 contains 14 residues. The V gene's germline CDR1 is LNHNV and CDR2 YYDKDF (reference sequence). Trimming took 0 bases from V and 10 from J; bases not matched to a gene: 4. DNA of the CDR3: TGTGCCACCAGCAGAGATCGGGGGACAGGGGAGCAGTTCTTC. Translation: CATSRDRGTGEQFF.

This clonotype came up a few times. The V call is TRBV28, the J call TRBJ2-1; 8 nucleotides line up with TRBD1. Germline V gene sequence: CDR1 MDHEN, CDR2 SYDVKM. V lost 6 bases and J lost 1; bases outside the gene matches: 8. The CDR3 has 16 residues. This CDR3 is CASSPPTGESYNEQFF. CDR3 coding DNA: TGTGCCAGCAGCCCTCCGACAGGGGAATCCTACAATGAGCAGTTCTTC.

This clonotype was seen more than once but under ten times. The chain combines TRBV6-6 with TRBJ2-7; D call uncertain. Trimming stripped 2 bases from V and 2 bases from J, with 13 bases between. Per the germline V gene, CDR1 is MNHNY and CDR2 is SVGAGI (reference sequence). The CDR3 loop spans 15 amino acids. CDR3 nucleotides: TGTGCCAGCAGTTACCAGGTCGTGGGAACCTACGAGCAGTACTTC. Amino acid sequence: CASSYQVVGTYEQYF.

In this sample, this clonotype turned up a few times. J is TRBJ2-3 and V is TRBV25-1; tentative D call: TRBD1 (5 bases). The CDR3 totals 14 residues. Trimming pared 3 bases from V and 10 bases from J, leaving 17 bases between. Germline V gene sequence: CDR1 MGHDK, CDR2 SYGVNS. CDR3 coding DNA: TGTGCCAGCAGTGACCCAGGGCCTGGGTCCCCGCAGTATTTT. It is translated as CASSDPGPGSPQYF.

The table lists this clonotype with a count of one. Given a much more abundant clone one base away, this may be a read error. This sequence joins TRBV7-2 and TRBJ2-1, with 11 bases lining up with TRBD1. The end of the DNA is better explained by TRBJ2-7, so the J call may be wrong. Germline CDR1 is SGHTA and CDR2 is FQGNSA. The CDR3 totals 16 residues. CDR3 protein: CASSFGTGGRYNEQYF. CDR3 DNA: TGTGCCAGCAGCTTCGGGACAGGGGGGCGCTACAATGAGCAGTACTTC.

Many counts were recorded for this clonotype. The rearrangement uses TRBV6-8 and TRBJ2-7; D possibly corresponds to TRBD2 (6 bases). Between the trimmed V and J ends, which lost 6 bases and 3 bases, there was a span of 24 bases. From germline, CDR1 is MNHGY and CDR2 SAAAGT. The CDR3 is 17 residues long. The CDR3 reads CASRRGQNGGPVYEQYV. The CDR3 DNA reads as TGTGCCAGCAGGCGAGGCCAGAACGGGGGTCCCGTCTACGAGCAGTACGTC.

This chain uses TRBV4-1 with TRBJ2-7; no firm D call. The CDR3 has 14 amino acids. Trimming removed 3 bases at V and 1 base at J, with 10 bases between. In germline, CDR1 is MGHRA, CDR2 YSYEKL. CDR3 in amino acids: CASSQPKRSYEQYF. Written as DNA, the CDR3 is TGCGCCAGCAGCCAGCCTAAGAGATCCTACGAGCAGTACTTC.

The CDR3 here is CATTDPTGGSYEQYV. The CDR3 region has the DNA TGTGCCACCACCGACCCGACAGGGGGGTCCTACGAGCAGTACGTC. The rearrangement links TRBV6-6 to TRBJ2-7; 9 nucleotides agree with TRBD1. This CDR3 is built from 15 residues. Germline CDR1 reads MNHNY; CDR2 reads SVGAGI (reference sequence). After removal of 10 bases from V and 1 base from J, the junction contained 11 bases not matched to a gene.

This clonotype has at least ten counts. This chain joins TRBV7-2 and TRBJ2-5; D might be TRBD2 (6 bases). This CDR3 is 13 amino acids long. The germline V and J ends were trimmed by 6 bases and 3 bases, with 11 bases remaining between them. From germline, CDR1 is SGHTA and CDR2 FQGNSA. The CDR3 region is CASRFTGEETQYF. The CDR3 coding sequence is TGTGCCAGCAGATTCACGGGGGAAGAGACCCAGTACTTC.

This clonotype was counted many times. The genes are TRBV12-3 or TRBV12-4 and TRBJ1-4; 9 bases are shared with TRBD1. The CDR3 length is 14 residues. The V gene end was trimmed by 5 bases and the J gene end by 5 bases; junction bases not matched to a gene: 3. Here the CDR3 DNA reads TGTGCCAGCAGTGGAGGACAGGGGAATGAAAAACTGTTTTTT. This translates into CASSGGQGNEKLFF.

There are a few counts of this clonotype. V and J are TRBV18 and TRBJ2-3; the D gene could be TRBD1 or TRBD2 (5 bases each). With 0 bases removed from V and 4 bases from J, the gap between germline ends came to 11 bases. CDR3 length: 15 amino acids. CDR1 is KGHSH, CDR2 LQKENI, per germline. The CDR3 DNA reads as TGTGCCAGCTCACCACCCCAACTAGGGGCAGATACGCAGTATTTT. Translated, it gives CASSPPQLGADTQYF.

Only a few counts were recorded for this clonotype. The genes are TRBV6-5 and TRBJ2-7; 12 nucleotides agree with TRBD2. Trimming at V came to 10 bases and at J to 4 bases, leaving 5 bases not matched to a gene. This CDR3 has 13 amino acids. Germline-derived CDR1 and CDR2 are MNHEY and SVGAGI. CDR3 sequence: CATLGLAGYEQYF. DNA for the CDR3: TGTGCCACCCTCGGACTAGCGGGGTACGAGCAGTACTTC.

This clonotype was observed many times. The V and J genes are TRBV7-8 and TRBJ2-5, with 11 bases identical to TRBD2. The V and J ends lost 1 base and 7 bases, in that order; junction bases with no gene match: 8. Germline lookup yields CDR1 SGHVS and CDR2 FQNEAQ. This CDR3 has 16 residues. Written as DNA, the CDR3 is TGTGCCAGCAGCTTAGGGGGTAGCGGGAGGGTTGGGACCCAGTACTTC. As protein: CASSLGGSGRVGTQYF.